What follows are 15 T cell receptor beta chains derived from one specimen sequenced in a study of blood T cell repertoires in COVID-19. Profiling relied on immunoSEQ multiplex PCR, and the TCRdb table lists in-frame clones only, not all of them. This repertoire shows a few hundred thousand clones, about 89% found once; its top ten account for roughly 8.9%. Sequencing input: PBMCs or T cells enriched from blood (not recorded which). Receptors were obtained from a woman aged 40-49 years who had recovered from COVID-19.

This clone was recorded a few times. This rearrangement joins TRBV28 to TRBJ2-2; 8 positions match TRBD2. CDR1 is MDHEN, CDR2 SYDVKM, per germline. This CDR3 contains 15 residues. Trimming cost V 8 bases and J 5 bases; bases outside gene matches: 10. The CDR3 here is CASQRSGGSTGELFF. CDR3 coding DNA: TGTGCCAGCCAACGAAGCGGGGGTTCAACCGGGGAGCTGTTTTTT.

This clone was observed a few times. The rearrangement joins TRBV25-1 to TRBJ1-6, with 11 positions matching TRBD1. The V segment lost 7 bases and the J segment 9 bases; nucleotides outside the gene matches: 5. The CDR3 is 14 residues long. Germline CDR1 is MGHDK and CDR2 is SYGVNS. As DNA, the CDR3 is TGTGCCAGCAAATCGGGACAGGGGGGTTCACCCCTCCACTTT. As protein: CASKSGQGGSPLHF.

This clone has just one count. This sequence joins TRBV27 and TRBJ2-1; 9 positions match TRBD1. CDR1 and CDR2 (germline): MNHEY, SMNVEV (reference sequence). J was trimmed by 1 base and V by 3 bases; bases with no gene match: 7. The CDR3 length is 17 residues. The DNA for the CDR3 is TGTGCCAGCAGTTTGGTTTGGACAGGGGTATCCTACAATGAGCAGTTCTTC. Translating it yields CASSLVWTGVSYNEQFF.

This chain joins TRBV27 and TRBJ1-1, with TRBD1 matching over 8 bases. The CDR3 is 15 residues long. J lost 4 bases, V lost 4 bases, and 8 bases had no gene match. Germline V lookup: CDR1 MNHEY, CDR2 SMNVEV (reference sequence). Written as DNA, the CDR3 is TGTGCCAGCAGTTCACAGACAGGGGTGATCACTGAAGCTTTCTTT. Protein product: CASSSQTGVITEAFF.

This chain links TRBV30 with TRBJ2-6; maybe TRBD1 (6 bases). The germline V gene encodes CDR1 GTSNPN and CDR2 SVGIG (reference sequence). V lost 5 bases to trimming and J lost 2 bases, with 13 bases between them. This CDR3 comprises 15 residues. CDR3 bases: TGTGCCTGGGCCACAGGGAAGGCTGGGGCCAACGTCCTGACTTTC. Translating it yields CAWATGKAGANVLTF.

CDR3 DNA: TGTGCCAGCGCATTCGGAGGAGGTCAGCCCCAGCATTTT. Translating it yields CASAFGGGQPQHF. This sequence joins TRBV7-9 and TRBJ1-5; no clear D gene. Germline V gene data show CDR1 as SEHNR and CDR2 as FQNEAQ (reference sequence). V was pared by 8 bases and J by 6 bases, with 14 bases between. This CDR3 spans 13 amino acids.

The rearrangement uses TRBV2 and TRBJ1-4; possible D gene TRBD1, 6 bases. V lost 1 base and J lost 6, with 9 bases in between. Germline V gene lookup returns CDR1 SNHLY and CDR2 FYNNEI. The CDR3 is 14 amino acids. Here the CDR3 DNA reads TGTGCCAGCAGTGAAGGGCAGGGGTATGAAAAACTGTTTTTT. This translates into CASSEGQGYEKLFF. Drawing the rest from reference TRBV2 and TRBJ1-4, the complete variable domain is EPEVTQTPSHQVTQMGQEVILRCVPISNHLYFYWYRQILGQKVEFLVSFYNNEISEKSEIFDDQFSVERPDGSNFTLKIRSTKLEDSAMYFCASSEGQGYEKLFFGSGTQLSVL.

CDR3 coding DNA: TGTGCCAGCAGCGTAATATTGGGGGGTAACTATGGCTACACCTTC. Translating it yields CASSVILGGNYGYTF. The rearrangement joins TRBV9 to TRBJ1-2, with D perhaps TRBD1 (5 bases). V dropped 1 base and J dropped 1 base, with 11 bases sitting between them. CDR3 size: 15 residues. Germline V gives CDR1 SGDLS, CDR2 YYNGEE.

A remark on this clone: The CDR3 ends on some other residue instead of the conserved phenylalanine or tryptophan, so this is likely a read error. No DNA is shown, since the ends of the CDR3 on it are uncertain; the CDR3 is the one TCRdb lists. The genes are TRBV20-1 and TRBJ2-4; the table's D call, TRBD1, was not checked against the DNA. The germline CDR1 and CDR2 sequences are DFQATT and SNEGSKA (reference sequence). Both ends counted, the CDR3 spans 8 residues. CDR3 protein: CSARKRGI.

The V call is TRBV19, the J call TRBJ2-6; 7 bases map to TRBD1. CDR3 length: 18 residues. J lost 0 bases, V lost 5 bases, and 10 bases had no gene match. Germline CDR1 reads LNHDA; CDR2 reads SQIVND (reference sequence). The CDR3 here is CASSSYRGEDSGANVLTF. The CDR3 nucleotides are TGTGCCAGTAGTTCTTACAGGGGAGAGGACTCTGGGGCCAACGTCCTGACTTTC.

CDR3 residues: CASSSPRGNQPQHF. For the CDR3, the DNA is TGTGCCAGCAGTTCCCCGAGGGGCAATCAGCCCCAGCATTTT. The chain combines TRBV28 with TRBJ1-5; D gene uncertain. V was clipped by 4 bases and J by 2 bases, with 9 bases between them. Germline V lookup: CDR1 MDHEN, CDR2 SYDVKM. The CDR3 runs to 14 residues. Drawing the rest from reference TRBV28 and TRBJ1-5, the complete variable domain is DVKVTQSSRYLVKRTGEKVFLECVQDMDHENMFWYRQDPGLGLRLIYFSYDVKMKEKGDIPEGYSVSREKKERFSLILESASTNQTSMYLCASSSPRGNQPQHFGDGTRLSIL.

The rearrangement joins TRBV7-2 to TRBJ2-7, with 9 bases fitting TRBD1. Germline lookup yields CDR1 SGHTA and CDR2 FQGNSA. V lost 5 bases, J lost 5 bases, and 10 bases stayed unmatched. This CDR3 is built from 15 residues. This chain's CDR3 is CASSPPGQGKNEQYF. Here the CDR3 DNA reads TGTGCCAGCAGCCCGCCGGGACAGGGCAAAAACGAGCAGTACTTC.

The V call is TRBV27, the J call TRBJ2-7; D might be TRBD1 (6 bases). V gave up 8 bases and J gave up 0 bases, with 14 bases separating them. Germline lookup yields CDR1 MNHEY and CDR2 SMNVEV (reference sequence). The CDR3 contains 14 residues. The CDR3 here is CASSRGRGSYEQYF. The CDR3 nucleotides read TGTGCCAGCTCCCGGGGCAGGGGCTCCTACGAGCAGTACTTC.

The rearrangement links TRBV6-5 to TRBJ2-7, with 12 bases matching TRBD2. The trim removed 3 bases at V and 3 bases at J, leaving 6 bases unmatched. The CDR3 consists of 16 residues. In germline, CDR1 is MNHEY, CDR2 SVGAGI. The DNA of the CDR3 is TGTGCCAGCAGTTATTCCGGGACTAGCGGGTACTACGAGCAGTACTTC. It codes for CASSYSGTSGYYEQYF.

The rearrangement links TRBV27 to TRBJ2-1; D is perhaps TRBD2 (6 bases). CDR3 length equals 16 residues. Trimming pared 2 bases from V and 1 base from J, leaving 12 bases between. Germline values: CDR1 MNHEY, CDR2 SMNVEV (reference sequence). The CDR3 region has the DNA TGTGCCAGCAGTTTAGCCAACCGGGAGTCCTACAATGAGCAGTTCTTC. Protein product: CASSLANRESYNEQFF.